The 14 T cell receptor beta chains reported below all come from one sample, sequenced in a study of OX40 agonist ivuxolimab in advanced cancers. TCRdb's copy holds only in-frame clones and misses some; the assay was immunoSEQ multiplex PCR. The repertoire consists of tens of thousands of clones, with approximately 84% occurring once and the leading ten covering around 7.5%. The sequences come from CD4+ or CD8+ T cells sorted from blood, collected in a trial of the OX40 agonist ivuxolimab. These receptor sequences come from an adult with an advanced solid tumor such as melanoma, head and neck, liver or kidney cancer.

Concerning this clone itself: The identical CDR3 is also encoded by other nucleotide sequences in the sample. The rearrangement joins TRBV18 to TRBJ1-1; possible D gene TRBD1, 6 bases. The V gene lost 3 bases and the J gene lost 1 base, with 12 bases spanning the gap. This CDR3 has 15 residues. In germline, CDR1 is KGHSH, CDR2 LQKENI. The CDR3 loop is CASSPAGVRNTEAFF. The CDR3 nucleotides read TGTGCCAGCTCACCCGCAGGGGTAAGGAACACTGAAGCTTTCTTT.

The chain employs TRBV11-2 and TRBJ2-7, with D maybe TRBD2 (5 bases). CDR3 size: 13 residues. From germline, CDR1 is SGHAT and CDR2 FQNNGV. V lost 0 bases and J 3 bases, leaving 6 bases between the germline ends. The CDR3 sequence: CASSLDSGYEQYF. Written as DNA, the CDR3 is TGTGCCAGCAGCTTAGACAGCGGCTACGAGCAGTACTTC.

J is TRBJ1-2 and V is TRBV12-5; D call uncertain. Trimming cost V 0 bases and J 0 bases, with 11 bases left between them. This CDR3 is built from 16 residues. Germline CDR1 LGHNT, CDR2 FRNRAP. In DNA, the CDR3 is TGTGCTAGTGGTTTGGTACAAGGAGGGACTAACTATGGCTACACCTTC. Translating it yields CASGLVQGGTNYGYTF.

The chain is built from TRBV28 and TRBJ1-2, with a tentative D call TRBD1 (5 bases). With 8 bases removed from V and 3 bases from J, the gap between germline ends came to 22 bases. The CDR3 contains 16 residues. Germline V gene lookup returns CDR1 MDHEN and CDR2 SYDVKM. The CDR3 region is CASASSGGVDDYGYTF. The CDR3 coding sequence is TGTGCCAGCGCTTCCTCCGGAGGGGTTGATGACTATGGCTACACCTTC.

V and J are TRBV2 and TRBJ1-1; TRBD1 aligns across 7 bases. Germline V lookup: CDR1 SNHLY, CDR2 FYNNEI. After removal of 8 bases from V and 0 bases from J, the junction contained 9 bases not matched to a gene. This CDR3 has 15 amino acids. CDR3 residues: CASCSRQGMNTEAFF. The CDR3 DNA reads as TGTGCCAGCTGTTCGCGACAGGGCATGAACACTGAAGCTTTCTTT.

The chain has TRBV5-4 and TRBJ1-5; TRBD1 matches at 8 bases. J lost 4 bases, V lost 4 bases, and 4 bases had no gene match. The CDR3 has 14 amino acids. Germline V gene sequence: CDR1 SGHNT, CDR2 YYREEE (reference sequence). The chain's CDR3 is CASSVRQGNQPQHF. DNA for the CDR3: TGTGCCAGCAGCGTAAGACAGGGGAATCAGCCCCAGCATTTT.

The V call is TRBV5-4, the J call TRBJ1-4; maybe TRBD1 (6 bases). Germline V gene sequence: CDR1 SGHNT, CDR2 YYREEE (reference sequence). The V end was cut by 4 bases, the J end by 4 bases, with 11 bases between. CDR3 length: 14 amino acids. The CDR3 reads CASSLQGVNEKLFF. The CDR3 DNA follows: TGTGCCAGCAGCCTACAGGGAGTTAATGAAAAACTGTTTTTT.

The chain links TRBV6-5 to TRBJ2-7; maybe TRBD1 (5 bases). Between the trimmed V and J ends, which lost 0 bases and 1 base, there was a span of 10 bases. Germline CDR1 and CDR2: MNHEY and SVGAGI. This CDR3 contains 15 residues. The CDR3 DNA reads TGTGCCAGCAGTTACTCGCCTCAGGGTTCCTACGAGCAGTACTTC. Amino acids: CASSYSPQGSYEQYF.

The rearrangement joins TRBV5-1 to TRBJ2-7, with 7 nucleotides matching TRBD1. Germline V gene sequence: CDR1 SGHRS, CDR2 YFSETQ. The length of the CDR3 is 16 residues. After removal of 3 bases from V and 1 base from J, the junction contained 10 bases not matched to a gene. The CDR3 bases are TGCGCCAGCAGCTCAAACCCGGGACAGCCTTCCTACGAGCAGTACTTC. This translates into CASSSNPGQPSYEQYF.

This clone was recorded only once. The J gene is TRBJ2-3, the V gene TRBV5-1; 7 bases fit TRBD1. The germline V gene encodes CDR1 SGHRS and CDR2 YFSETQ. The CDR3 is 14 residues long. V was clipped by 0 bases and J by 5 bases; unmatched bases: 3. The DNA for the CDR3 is TGCGCCAGCAGCTTGGGACAGGGAAGAGATACGCAGTATTTT. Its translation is CASSLGQGRDTQYF.

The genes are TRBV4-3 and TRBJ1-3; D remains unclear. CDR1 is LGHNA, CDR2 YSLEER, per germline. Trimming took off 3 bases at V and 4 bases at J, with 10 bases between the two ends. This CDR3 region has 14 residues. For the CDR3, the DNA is TGCGCCAGCAGCCACATGGGCCCCGGAAACACCATATATTTT. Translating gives CASSHMGPGNTIYF.

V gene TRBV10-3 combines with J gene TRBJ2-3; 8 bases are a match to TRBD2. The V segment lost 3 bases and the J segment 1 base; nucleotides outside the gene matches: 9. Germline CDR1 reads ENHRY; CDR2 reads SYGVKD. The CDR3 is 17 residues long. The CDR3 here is CAISDPGLATGTDTQYF. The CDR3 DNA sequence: TGTGCCATCAGTGACCCAGGACTAGCTACGGGCACAGATACGCAGTATTTT.

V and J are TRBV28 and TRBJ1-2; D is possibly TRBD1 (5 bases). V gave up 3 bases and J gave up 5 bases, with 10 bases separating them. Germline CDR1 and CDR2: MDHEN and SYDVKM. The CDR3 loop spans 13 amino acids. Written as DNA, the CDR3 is TGTGCCAGCAGTTTCCCTCGGGGGTATGGCTACACCTTC. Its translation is CASSFPRGYGYTF.

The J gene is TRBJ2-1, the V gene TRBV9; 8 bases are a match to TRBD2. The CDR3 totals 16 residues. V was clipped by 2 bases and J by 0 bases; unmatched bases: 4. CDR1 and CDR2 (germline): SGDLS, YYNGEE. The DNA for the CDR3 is TGTGCCAGCAGCGTTAGGCTAGCGGGCTCCTACAATGAGCAGTTCTTC. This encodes CASSVRLAGSYNEQFF.